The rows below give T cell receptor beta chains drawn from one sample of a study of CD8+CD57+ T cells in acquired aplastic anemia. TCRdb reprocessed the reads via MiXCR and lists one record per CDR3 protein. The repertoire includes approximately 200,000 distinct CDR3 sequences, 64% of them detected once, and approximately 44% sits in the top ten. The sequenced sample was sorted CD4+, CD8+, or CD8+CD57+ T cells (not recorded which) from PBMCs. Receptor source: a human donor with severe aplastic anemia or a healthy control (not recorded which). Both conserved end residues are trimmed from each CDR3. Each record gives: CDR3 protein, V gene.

CDR3aa: SARVPGGETQY; v_gene: TRBV20-1
CDR3aa: SFREVVRPYEQY; v_gene: TRBV29-1
CDR3aa: ATSDGLAGGPKY; v_gene: TRBV24-1
CDR3aa: ATGGVMNTEAF; v_gene: TRBV2
CDR3aa: ASVGENTEAF; v_gene: TRBV9
CDR3aa: SVRDRGASEAF; v_gene: TRBV29-1
CDR3aa: SADRGVNTEAF; v_gene: TRBV29-1
CDR3aa: ASSPDRANTGELF; v_gene: TRBV5-1
CDR3aa: SARDIGPSYEQY; v_gene: TRBV20-1
CDR3aa: ATGAGVIGELF; v_gene: TRBV7-9
CDR3aa: ASSLSANYGYT; v_gene: TRBV7-9
CDR3aa: ASRYDKDTGELF; v_gene: TRBV5-1
CDR3aa: ATGTGPYNEQF; v_gene: TRBV2
CDR3aa: ASSSVGRTDSEQF; v_gene: TRBV7-6
CDR3aa: ASTKGRTGPTYGYT; v_gene: TRBV12-3/TRBV12-4